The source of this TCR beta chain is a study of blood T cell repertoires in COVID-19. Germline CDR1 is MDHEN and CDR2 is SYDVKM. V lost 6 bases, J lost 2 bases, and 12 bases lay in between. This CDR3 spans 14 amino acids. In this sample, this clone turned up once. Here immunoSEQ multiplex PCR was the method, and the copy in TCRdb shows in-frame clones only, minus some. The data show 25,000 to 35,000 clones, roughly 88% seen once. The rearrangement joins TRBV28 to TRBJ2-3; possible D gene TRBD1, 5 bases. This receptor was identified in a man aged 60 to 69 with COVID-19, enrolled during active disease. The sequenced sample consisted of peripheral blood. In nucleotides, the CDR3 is TGTGCCAGCAGGGGGCTGTGGGTCACAGATACGCAGTATTTT. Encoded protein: CASRGLWVTDTQYF.